This T cell receptor (beta chain) derives from a study of PD-L1 blockade in urothelial cancer. Time point meaning: peripheral blood 6 weeks after treatment start. V was pared by 3 bases and J by 6 bases, with 9 bases between. Looked up from germline, CDR1 is DFQATT and CDR2 is SNEGSKA (reference sequence). The CDR3 runs to 11 residues. TCRdb keeps only in-frame clones here, not all; method: immunoSEQ multiplex PCR. This sample carries 100,000 to 150,000 clones, 86% of them seen once, and the ten largest clones take roughly 2.3%. The sequences come from PBMCs, collected around atezolizumab (anti-PD-L1) treatment. The chain recombines TRBV20-1 with TRBJ2-7, with D tentatively TRBD2 (6 bases). This TCR was sampled from a man aged 50-60 years with urothelial cancer. CDR3: CSASRGAEQYF. Here the CDR3 DNA reads TGCAGTGCTAGTCGCGGGGCCGAGCAGTACTTC.